This is a list of T cell receptor beta chains from one sample in a study of cytomegalovirus exposure and HLA in healthy donors. The data were produced by immunoSEQ multiplex PCR, yet TCRdb's version contains in-frame clones alone and is incomplete. The data show about 240,000 clones, approximately 83% seen once. What was sequenced was PBMCs. The source is a woman under 40 in good health and CMV-seropositive. The CDR3 runs from the conserved cysteine through the conserved F or W. The order of the fields is D gene, V gene, clone size, J gene, CDR3 DNA, CDR3 protein. The D gene is left open where the match is weak. Size is omitted from some rows. Given values are once, few, many or a class for expanded clones.

d_call: TRBD1; v_call: TRBV5-1; clone_size: once; j_call: TRBJ1-2; cdr3_nt: TGCGCCAGCAGCTTGGCCCCGACAGGGCCCCTAGGCTACACCTTC; cdr3_aa: CASSLAPTGPLGYTF
d_call: -; v_call: TRBV7-9; clone_size: -; j_call: TRBJ2-3; cdr3_nt: TGTGCCAGCAGCTTAAGGAGGGCGAGCACAGATACGCAGTATTTT; cdr3_aa: CASSLRRASTDTQYF
d_call: TRBD1; v_call: TRBV5-1; clone_size: -; j_call: TRBJ2-7; cdr3_nt: TGCGCCAGCAGCCTGCGTGCGGACAGGACCTACGAGCAGTACTTC; cdr3_aa: CASSLRADRTYEQYF
d_call: -; v_call: TRBV16; clone_size: -; j_call: TRBJ1-5; cdr3_nt: TGTGCCAGCAGCCATACTGGGATCGGGGATCAGCCCCAGCATTTT; cdr3_aa: CASSHTGIGDQPQHF
d_call: -; v_call: TRBV10-1; clone_size: -; j_call: TRBJ2-1; cdr3_nt: TGCGCCAGCGGTAGCGGAGACCTCTCCTACAATGAGCAGTTCTTC; cdr3_aa: CASGSGDLSYNEQFF
d_call: TRBD2; v_call: TRBV5-4; clone_size: -; j_call: TRBJ2-3; cdr3_nt: TGTGCCAGCAGCTTTTGGGGAGGGGGACTAGCTGACACAGATACGCAGTATTTT; cdr3_aa: CASSFWGGGLADTDTQYF
d_call: TRBD2; v_call: TRBV5-4; clone_size: -; j_call: TRBJ2-7; cdr3_nt: TGTGCCAGCAGCAGACTAGCGGGAGGAGGGTACGAGCAGTACTTC; cdr3_aa: CASSRLAGGGYEQYF
d_call: -; v_call: TRBV19; clone_size: few; j_call: TRBJ1-5; cdr3_nt: TGTGCCAGATCGATCAGGACAGTGGAGGAGGGCAATCAGCCCCAGCATTTT; cdr3_aa: CARSIRTVEEGNQPQHF
d_call: TRBD2; v_call: TRBV9; clone_size: -; j_call: TRBJ2-3; cdr3_nt: TGTGCCAGCAGCGTATCGGTTACTAGCGGGACTTGGTCAGATACGCAGTATTTT; cdr3_aa: CASSVSVTSGTWSDTQYF
d_call: TRBD2; v_call: TRBV2; clone_size: -; j_call: TRBJ2-3; cdr3_nt: TGTGCCAGCAGTGAACTAGCGGTCAGCACAGATACGCAGTATTTT; cdr3_aa: CASSELAVSTDTQYF
d_call: -; v_call: TRBV15; clone_size: -; j_call: TRBJ2-7; cdr3_nt: TGTGCCACCAGCAGAGATCCAGCGGTCACCTACGAGCAGTACTTC; cdr3_aa: CATSRDPAVTYEQYF
d_call: TRBD1; v_call: TRBV29-1; clone_size: -; j_call: TRBJ2-2; cdr3_nt: TGCAGCGTTGAGAGGACAGGGGACACCGGGGAGCTGTTTTTT; cdr3_aa: CSVERTGDTGELFF
d_call: -; v_call: TRBV4-1; clone_size: -; j_call: TRBJ1-2; cdr3_nt: TGCGCCAGCAGCCAAGAGGGCGGTCCAGGGGCCGAAAACTTCTATGGCTACACCTTC; cdr3_aa: CASSQEGGPGAENFYGYTF
d_call: TRBD2; v_call: TRBV10-2; clone_size: -; j_call: TRBJ2-3; cdr3_nt: TGCGCCAGCAGTGAGTTGCGGGAGGTGTTAGATACGCAGTATTTT; cdr3_aa: CASSELREVLDTQYF
d_call: TRBD1; v_call: TRBV9; clone_size: -; j_call: TRBJ2-7; cdr3_nt: TGTGCCAGCAGCGTAGCTCCGCAACCGGGACAGGGCTACGAGCAGTACTTC; cdr3_aa: CASSVAPQPGQGYEQYF
d_call: TRBD1; v_call: TRBV5-6; clone_size: -; j_call: TRBJ2-7; cdr3_nt: TGTGCCAGCAGCCCGACAGGGGGGGTCTCCTACGAGCAGTACTTC; cdr3_aa: CASSPTGGVSYEQYF
d_call: TRBD2; v_call: TRBV19; clone_size: few; j_call: TRBJ2-7; cdr3_nt: TGTGCCAGTCAATTCTTGGCGGGAGCGAGCGAGCAGTACTTC; cdr3_aa: CASQFLAGASEQYF
d_call: TRBD2; v_call: TRBV28; clone_size: -; j_call: TRBJ2-2; cdr3_nt: TGTGCCAGCCTGACTAGCTCCGGGGAGCTGTTTTTT; cdr3_aa: CASLTSSGELFF
d_call: -; v_call: TRBV27; clone_size: once; j_call: TRBJ2-2; cdr3_nt: TGTGCCAGCACCAAACAGGGTTTCACCGGGGAGCTGTTTTTT; cdr3_aa: CASTKQGFTGELFF
d_call: TRBD1; v_call: TRBV29-1; clone_size: once; j_call: TRBJ1-2; cdr3_nt: TGCAGCGTTGCGACAGGGGGCATGGGCTACACCTTC; cdr3_aa: CSVATGGMGYTF
d_call: TRBD2; v_call: TRBV28; clone_size: -; j_call: TRBJ2-5; cdr3_nt: TGTGCCAGCAGTTGGGGGGAGGAAACTAGCGCTGTGGAGACCCAGTACTTC; cdr3_aa: CASSWGEETSAVETQYF
d_call: TRBD1; v_call: TRBV18; clone_size: -; j_call: TRBJ1-2; cdr3_nt: TGTGCCAGCTCAGCAACGACAGGGTTCTATGGCTACACCTTC; cdr3_aa: CASSATTGFYGYTF
d_call: -; v_call: TRBV7-9; clone_size: -; j_call: TRBJ1-5; cdr3_nt: TGTGCCAGCAGCTTAGCTCTGAGCCCAAATCAGCCCCAGCATTTT; cdr3_aa: CASSLALSPNQPQHF
d_call: TRBD2; v_call: TRBV4-2; clone_size: -; j_call: TRBJ2-1; cdr3_nt: TGTGCCAGCAGCCAAGGTCCTAGCGGGAGTATCGAAGAGCAGTTCTTC; cdr3_aa: CASSQGPSGSIEEQFF
d_call: TRBD2; v_call: TRBV18; clone_size: -; j_call: TRBJ2-5; cdr3_nt: TGTGCCAGCTCACCTAGACTTAGCGGGAGGGAATTGGAGACCCAGTACTTC; cdr3_aa: CASSPRLSGRELETQYF
d_call: TRBD2; v_call: TRBV5-1; clone_size: few; j_call: TRBJ2-7; cdr3_nt: TGCGCCAGCAGCTTGGGACTAGCGGGAATATACGAGCAGTACTTC; cdr3_aa: CASSLGLAGIYEQYF
d_call: -; v_call: TRBV27; clone_size: -; j_call: TRBJ2-4; cdr3_nt: TGTGCCAGCAGTACTAACGACAGGGCCAAAAACATTCAGTACTTC; cdr3_aa: CASSTNDRAKNIQYF
d_call: TRBD1; v_call: TRBV7-2; clone_size: -; j_call: TRBJ2-7; cdr3_nt: TGTGCCAGCAGCATCACCAGGGGGACCTACGAGCAGTACTTC; cdr3_aa: CASSITRGTYEQYF
d_call: -; v_call: TRBV5-1; clone_size: -; j_call: TRBJ2-5; cdr3_nt: TGCGCCAGCAGCCCCCGCGGGGCCCAAGAGACCCAGTACTTC; cdr3_aa: CASSPRGAQETQYF
d_call: -; v_call: TRBV6-4; clone_size: once; j_call: TRBJ1-4; cdr3_nt: TGTGCCAGCAGTGTTGAATTTGGCGAAAAACTGTTTTTT; cdr3_aa: CASSVEFGEKLFF